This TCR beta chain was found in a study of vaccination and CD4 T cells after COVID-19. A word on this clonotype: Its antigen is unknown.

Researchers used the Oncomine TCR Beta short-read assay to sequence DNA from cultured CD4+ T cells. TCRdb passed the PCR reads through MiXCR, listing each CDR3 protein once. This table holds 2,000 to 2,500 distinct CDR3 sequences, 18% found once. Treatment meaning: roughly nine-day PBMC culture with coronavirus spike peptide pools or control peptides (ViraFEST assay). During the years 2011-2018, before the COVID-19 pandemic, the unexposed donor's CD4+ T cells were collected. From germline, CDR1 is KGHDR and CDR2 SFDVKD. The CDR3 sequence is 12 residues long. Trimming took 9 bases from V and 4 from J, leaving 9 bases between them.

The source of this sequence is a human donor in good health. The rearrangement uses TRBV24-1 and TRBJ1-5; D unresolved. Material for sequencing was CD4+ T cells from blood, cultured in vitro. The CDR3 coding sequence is TGTGCCACCGGAACGTCAAATCAGCCCCAGCATTTT. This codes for CATGTSNQPQHF.